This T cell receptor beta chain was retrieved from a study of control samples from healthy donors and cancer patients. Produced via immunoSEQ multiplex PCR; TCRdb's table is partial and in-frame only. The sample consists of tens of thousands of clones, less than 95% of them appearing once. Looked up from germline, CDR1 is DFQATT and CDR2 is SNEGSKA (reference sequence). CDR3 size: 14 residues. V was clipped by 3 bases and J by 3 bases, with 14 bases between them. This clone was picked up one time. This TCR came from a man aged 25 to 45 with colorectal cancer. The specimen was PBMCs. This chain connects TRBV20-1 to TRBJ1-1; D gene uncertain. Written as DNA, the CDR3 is TGCAGTGCTAGTCGCCAGGCCACCGACACTGAAGCTTTCTTT. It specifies CSASRQATDTEAFF.